The clone carrying this T cell receptor (beta chain) was found many times. This specimen comes from a study of T-cell reconstitution after alpha-beta-depleted transplantation in children. Per the germline V gene, CDR1 is DFQATT and CDR2 is SNEGSKA (reference sequence). V shed 2 bases and J shed 2 bases, with 15 bases lying between them. The CDR3 spans 15 residues. Construction of the TCRbeta library involved unique molecular identifiers. TCRdb processed the PCR reads anew with MiXCR; each CDR3 protein has one entry. The table lists approximately 640,000 distinct CDR3 sequences, roughly 15% of them singletons, with approximately 1% in the top ten.

Material: PBMCs from the stem cell graft donor, obtained from the stem cell graft. The receptor was isolated from a human donor who donated a stem cell graft to a child with acute myeloid leukemia. The rearrangement joins TRBV20-1 to TRBJ1-1, with D tentatively TRBD1 (5 bases). CDR3 protein: CSARTSTATNTEAFF. The CDR3 bases are TGCAGTGCTAGAACCTCGACAGCCACTAACACTGAAGCTTTCTTT.